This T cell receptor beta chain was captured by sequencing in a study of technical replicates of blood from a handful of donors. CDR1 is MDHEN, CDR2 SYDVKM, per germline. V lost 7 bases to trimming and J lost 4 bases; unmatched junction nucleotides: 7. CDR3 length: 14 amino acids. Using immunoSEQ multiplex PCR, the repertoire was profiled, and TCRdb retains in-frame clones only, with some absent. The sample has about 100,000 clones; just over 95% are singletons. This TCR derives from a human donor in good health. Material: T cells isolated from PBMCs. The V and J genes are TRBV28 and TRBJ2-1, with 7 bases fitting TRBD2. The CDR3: CASKQDGRYNEQFF. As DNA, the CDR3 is TGTGCCAGCAAGCAGGACGGGAGGTACAATGAGCAGTTCTTC.